Listed below are T cell receptor beta chains from one sample, sequenced in a study of cytomegalovirus exposure and HLA in healthy donors. Profiled with immunoSEQ multiplex PCR; TCRdb holds only in-frame clones, not every one. The sample includes tens of thousands of clones, around 68% of them seen just once. Sequencing was performed on PBMCs. These receptors were collected from a man aged 50 to 60 in good health and CMV-seropositive. The CDR3 runs from the conserved cysteine through the conserved F or W. D genes are given only for firm matches. A clone size is listed for some rows: how often the clone was seen (once, few, many), or a class if it is expanded.

j_call | v_call | clone_size | d_call | cdr3_aa | cdr3_nt
TRBJ1-4 | TRBV7-9 | NA | NA | CASSLAEGEKLFF | TGTGCCAGCAGCTTAGCGGAGGGGGAAAAACTGTTTTTT
TRBJ1-1 | TRBV10-1 | NA | TRBD1 | CASSGDRVGGAFF | TGCGCCAGCAGCGGGGACAGGGTTGGCGGAGCTTTCTTT
TRBJ1-1 | TRBV10-1 | NA | NA | CASSAGPGTEAFF | TGCGCCAGCAGTGCTGGGCCGGGGACTGAAGCTTTCTTT
TRBJ1-3 | TRBV10-3 | NA | NA | CAISRADSGNTIYF | TGTGCCATCAGCAGGGCAGACTCTGGAAACACCATATATTTT
TRBJ2-7 | TRBV6-5 | once | TRBD2 | CAAGLAGDYEQYF | TGTGCCGCCGGACTAGCGGGAGACTACGAGCAGTACTTC
TRBJ2-7 | TRBV5-4 | few | TRBD1 | CASSRDGGQTYEQYF | TGTGCCAGCAGTCGGGATGGGGGACAGACATACGAGCAGTACTTC
TRBJ1-1 | TRBV10-2 | NA | TRBD1 | CASSGQGMNTEAFF | TGCGCCAGCAGTGGACAGGGAATGAACACTGAAGCTTTCTTT
TRBJ2-7 | TRBV28 | NA | TRBD2 | CASSPAIAGGLPKQYF | TGTGCCAGCAGCCCAGCAATAGCGGGAGGCCTTCCGAAGCAGTACTTC
TRBJ2-2 | TRBV19 | NA | TRBD1 | CASSGTANTGELFF | TGTGCCAGTAGTGGGACAGCGAACACCGGGGAGCTGTTTTTT
TRBJ2-6 | TRBV15 | once | TRBD2 | CATSKGTSGSGANVLTF | TGTGCCACCAGCAAAGGGACTAGCGGCTCTGGGGCCAACGTCCTGACTTTC
TRBJ2-5 | TRBV30 | NA | NA | CASGTGETQYF | TGTGCCTCCGGCACCGGGGAGACCCAGTACTTC
TRBJ2-7 | TRBV5-5 | NA | TRBD1 | CASSSVSGTGSYEQYF | TGTGCCAGCAGCTCCGTCTCCGGGACAGGGTCCTACGAGCAGTACTTC
TRBJ2-1 | TRBV11-2 | NA | TRBD1 | CASSLASDRYNEQFF | TGTGCCAGCAGCTTAGCCTCGGACAGGTACAATGAGCAGTTCTTC
TRBJ2-3 | TRBV9 | NA | TRBD2 | CASSLRLAGGATDTQYF | TGTGCCAGCAGCCTTCGACTAGCGGGAGGGGCCACAGATACGCAGTATTTT
TRBJ1-2 | TRBV7-9 | NA | TRBD1 | CASQGSAQGAHYGYTF | TGTGCCAGCCAAGGAAGCGCCCAGGGGGCGCATTATGGCTACACCTTC
TRBJ2-7 | TRBV28 | NA | TRBD2 | CASLFSGGGYEQYF | TGTGCCAGCCTCTTTAGCGGGGGAGGCTACGAGCAGTACTTC
TRBJ1-1 | TRBV28 | few | NA | CASRHTGWSEAFF | TGTGCCAGCAGACATACAGGGTGGTCTGAAGCTTTCTTT
TRBJ2-1 | TRBV19 | NA | NA | CASTPGLTHYNEQFF | TGTGCCAGTACCCCCGGACTGACACATTACAATGAGCAGTTCTTC
TRBJ1-2 | TRBV29-1 | NA | NA | CSVLSPLGYTF | TGCAGCGTTCTTTCCCCTTTGGGCTACACCTTC
TRBJ1-4 | TRBV9 | NA | TRBD1 | CASSSQIQGGREKLFF | TGTGCCAGCAGCTCCCAAATACAGGGGGGACGGGAAAAACTGTTTTTT
TRBJ1-1 | TRBV7-2 | NA | TRBD1 | CASSSSRQGGRSFF | TGTGCCAGCAGCTCGTCCAGACAGGGAGGTCGATCTTTCTTT
TRBJ1-1 | TRBV10-1 | NA | TRBD1 | CASRVPTGIWTEAFF | TGCGCCAGCAGAGTACCGACAGGGATTTGGACTGAAGCTTTCTTT
TRBJ2-7 | TRBV4-3 | few | NA | CASSQEGRGGEQYF | TGCGCCAGCAGCCAAGAAGGCAGGGGCGGCGAGCAGTACTTC